The 9 T cell receptor beta chains presented below share a single source sample, sequenced in a study of beta chain features in type 1 diabetes. Expressed TCRB transcripts were sequenced after all isolated RNA was converted to cDNA. The table came from immunoSEQ multiplex PCR; TCRdb's copy has only in-frame clones and leaves some out. The data hold just over 450,000 clones, with 30% observed a single time. Material: naive CD4+ T cells from blood. The receptor source for this set is a man younger than 35 in good health.

The V gene is TRBV7-2, the J gene TRBJ1-2; 7 nucleotides match TRBD1. The ends lost 4 bases at V and 4 bases at J; junction bases unmatched: 9. CDR3 size: 15 residues. From germline, CDR1 is SGHTA and CDR2 FQGNSA. CDR3 loop: CASSSADRATYGYTF. The CDR3 nucleotides read TGTGCCAGCAGCTCAGCCGACAGGGCGACCTATGGCTACACCTTC. Together with reference TRBV7-2 and TRBJ1-2, the CDR3 gives the full variable domain: GAGVSQSPSNKVTEKGKDVELRCDPISGHTALYWYRQSLGQGLEFLIYFQGNSAPDKSGLPSDRFSAERTGGSVSTLTIQRTQQEDSAVYLCASSSADRATYGYTFGSGTRLTVV.

The chain employs TRBV30 and TRBJ1-2; maybe TRBD1 (5 bases). The CDR3 runs to 13 residues. Germline assignment: CDR1 GTSNPN and CDR2 SVGIG (reference sequence). Trimming took 4 bases from V and 8 from J, leaving 17 bases between them. In nucleotides, the CDR3 is TGTGCCTGGACCCTAAGAGGGGACCTAGGCTACACCTTC. Translated: CAWTLRGDLGYTF.

The chain carries TRBV5-1 and TRBJ2-3; the D gene is possibly TRBD1 (6 bases). The V gene's germline CDR1 is SGHRS and CDR2 YFSETQ. The CDR3 loop spans 14 amino acids. The V and J ends lost 4 bases and 6 bases respectively, with 15 bases between them. This CDR3 is CASSEQGRWDTQYF. The CDR3 DNA follows: TGCGCCAGCAGCGAACAGGGCCGATGGGATACGCAGTATTTT.

Turning to this clone: Other DNA sequences within the sample encode an identical CDR3. This chain links TRBV30 with TRBJ1-4; D is undetermined. Per the germline V gene, CDR1 is GTSNPN and CDR2 is SVGIG (reference sequence). Between the trimmed V and J ends, which lost 0 bases and 7 bases, there was a span of 6 bases. This CDR3 has 12 amino acids. The CDR3, as DNA: TGTGCCTGGAGTGTACGGGGTGAAAAACTGTTTTTT. It codes for CAWSVRGEKLFF.

This clone was seen only a few times. V gene TRBV6-6 combines with J gene TRBJ1-1, with a tentative D call TRBD1 (5 bases). Germline V CDR1 and CDR2: MNHNY, SVGAGI (reference sequence). The CDR3 sequence is 11 residues long. The V and J ends lost 5 bases and 10 bases respectively, with 11 bases between them. The CDR3 reads CASSQQVAAFF. Written as DNA, the CDR3 is TGTGCCAGCAGTCAACAGGTCGCAGCTTTCTTT.

V usage is TRBV6-5 and J usage is TRBJ2-5; 9 bases match TRBD1. The ends lost 5 bases at V and 5 bases at J; junction bases unmatched: 6. The CDR3 extends over 14 amino acids. Germline loops: CDR1 MNHEY, CDR2 SVGAGI. The DNA for the CDR3 is TGTGCCAGCAGTACCGGGACAGGGTGGGAGACCCAGTACTTC. This codes for CASSTGTGWETQYF.

The V and J genes are TRBV9 and TRBJ2-5, with D possibly being TRBD2 (6 bases). Germline CDR1 is SGDLS and CDR2 is YYNGEE. The CDR3 loop spans 13 amino acids. V was cut by 4 bases and J by 3 bases, with 10 bases left in between. The CDR3, as DNA: TGTGCCAGCAGCTTGGGACTTGAAGAGACCCAGTACTTC. It translates to CASSLGLEETQYF.

The chain carries TRBV7-2 and TRBJ2-3; D may be TRBD1 or TRBD2 (5 bases each). V lost 2 bases and J lost 0, with 9 bases in between. The CDR3 consists of 15 residues. CDR1 and CDR2 from the germline V gene are SGHTA and FQGNSA. The CDR3 bases are TGTGCCAGCAGCTTATGGGGACCCAGCACAGATACGCAGTATTTT. Residues: CASSLWGPSTDTQYF.

This sequence joins TRBV6-5 and TRBJ2-7, with D possibly TRBD1 on 7 matching bases. The CDR3 extends over 14 amino acids. V lost 2 bases, J lost 4 bases, and 12 bases lay in between. Germline V gives CDR1 MNHEY, CDR2 SVGAGI. CDR3 in amino acids: CASSYRPGGYEQYF. The CDR3, as DNA: TGTGCCAGCAGTTACCGGCCAGGGGGGTACGAGCAGTACTTC.